The rows below give T cell receptor beta chains drawn from one sample of a study of cytotoxic CD8 clonotypes in ibrutinib-treated CLL. Assay used: immunoSEQ multiplex PCR; TCRdb lists only in-frame clones, some missing. The table records 200,000 or so clones, about 75% of them present only once. The material was PBMCs, obtained after 12 months of ibrutinib treatment. These receptor sequences come from a human donor with chronic lymphocytic leukemia. The CDR3 runs from the conserved cysteine through the conserved F or W. Fields, in order: D gene, V gene, clone size, CDR3 protein. The D gene is left open where the match is weak. Not all rows give a size; the values are once, few, many and, for expanded clones, a class.

TRBD1,TRBV7-8,NA,CASSPRQGSMNTEAFF
NA,TRBV4-1,NA,CASSRREETEAFF
TRBD2,TRBV7-6,NA,CASSLSGNGFGETQYF
NA,TRBV15,NA,CATSRTRARNTIYF
NA,TRBV5-6,NA,CASSRAPYEQYF
TRBD2,TRBV2,NA,CASSEFLRTSRGQFF
TRBD2,TRBV28,once,CASSPTSDFSYEQYF
NA,TRBV28,NA,CASSPYRTASNQPQHF
NA,TRBV30,NA,CAWRQPQGNGETQYF
TRBD2,TRBV10-1,NA,CASSEEAGAGNEQFF
NA,TRBV4-1,NA,CASSHHGRATFYEQYF
NA,TRBV30,NA,CAWSSGLRIGNTEAFF
NA,TRBV5-4,NA,CASSLGGTREQYF
TRBD1,TRBV11-3,NA,CASSSQGAAEAFF
NA,TRBV15,NA,CATSRDRLQPQHF
NA,TRBV19,NA,CASSPPRQRSTGELFF
NA,TRBV5-4,few,CASSRGTEAFF
NA,TRBV12-5,few,CASGTGLWGNQPQHF
NA,TRBV11-2,NA,CASSHAVGSGNTIYF
NA,TRBV7-2,NA,CASSPGGSGTGELFF
NA,TRBV6-5,NA,CASRPTGRVVEQYF
NA,TRBV10-2,NA,CASTGVSPYEQYF
TRBD2,TRBV9,NA,CASSALLAGGINEQFF
NA,TRBV5-4,NA,CASSLTGRSSPLHF
NA,TRBV6-1,NA,CASRQGDIGYTF
NA,TRBV15,NA,CATRGGGTQYF
NA,TRBV7-2,NA,CASSLAPNKGETQYF
TRBD1,TRBV30,NA,CAWILPGQVLGNTIYF
TRBD1,TRBV11-3,once,CASSPAGTGLSGELFF
NA,TRBV29-1,NA,CSVGRTLNTEAFF
TRBD1,TRBV6-5,NA,CASSYGTGTEKLFF
TRBD1,TRBV18,NA,CASSTRTGDHEQYF
NA,TRBV7-6,NA,CASSLGPGINYGYTF
NA,TRBV9,NA,CASSVGGSSYEQYF
NA,TRBV4-1,NA,CASSRMPEVAYEQYF
NA,TRBV27,NA,CASSLDRGSGNTIYF
NA,TRBV5-1,NA,CASSYYRADYEQYF
NA,TRBV9,NA,CASSVEPLPNYGYTF
NA,TRBV30,NA,CAWSVSPSMNTEAFF
TRBD1,TRBV6-5,NA,CASTPGQSNYGYTF
NA,TRBV5-1,NA,CASSRGGVSTDTQYF
NA,TRBV5-1,NA,CASSLNSNTEAFF
NA,TRBV11-2,once,CASSRAGPYEQYF
NA,TRBV11-3,NA,CASSRGRGRLYNEQFF
NA,TRBV6-5,NA,CASSYQAGSSYEQYF
TRBD1,TRBV14,NA,CASSQDRGTGGFGTEAFF
TRBD1,TRBV28,NA,CASSLADRGIGYTF
NA,TRBV5-1,few,CASMGISTDTQYF
NA,TRBV18,few,CASSPERMNTEAFF
NA,TRBV7-3,NA,CASSPGQSNTEAFF
NA,TRBV7-7,NA,CASSLEQGPSYEQYF
NA,TRBV7-6,few,CASSPPGRTYEQYF
NA,TRBV29-1,NA,CSVQGTTDTQYF